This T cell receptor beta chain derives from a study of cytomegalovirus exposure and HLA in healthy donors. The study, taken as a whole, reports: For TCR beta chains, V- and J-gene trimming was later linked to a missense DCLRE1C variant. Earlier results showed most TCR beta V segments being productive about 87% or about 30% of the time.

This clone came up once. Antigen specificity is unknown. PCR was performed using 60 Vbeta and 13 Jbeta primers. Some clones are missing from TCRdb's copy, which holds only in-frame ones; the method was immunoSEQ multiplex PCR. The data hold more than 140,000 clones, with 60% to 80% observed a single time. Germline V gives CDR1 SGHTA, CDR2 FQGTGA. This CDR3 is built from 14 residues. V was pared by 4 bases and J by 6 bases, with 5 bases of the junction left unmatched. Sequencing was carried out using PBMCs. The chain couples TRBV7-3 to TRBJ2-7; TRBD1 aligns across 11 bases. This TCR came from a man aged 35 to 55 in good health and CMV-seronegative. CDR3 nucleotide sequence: TGTGCCAGCAGCTCCGGGACAGGGGGGAGCGAGCAGTACTTC. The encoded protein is CASSSGTGGSEQYF.